The 14 T cell receptor beta chains below all came from one sample that was sequenced in a study of cytomegalovirus exposure and HLA in healthy donors. The PCR made use of 60 Vbeta and 13 Jbeta primers. The repertoire was sequenced with immunoSEQ multiplex PCR; TCRdb's copy has only in-frame clones and lacks some. The sample has 35,000 to 55,000 clones, roughly 51% seen once. Sequenced material: PBMCs. The receptor set was obtained from a man aged 55-75 years in good health and CMV-seronegative.

This chain uses TRBV23-1 with TRBJ2-3, with 13 bases aligning to TRBD2. TRBV23-1 carries the ORF label, with uncertain function. The trim removed 2 bases at V and 4 bases at J, leaving 6 bases unmatched. This CDR3 spans 17 amino acids. The DNA for the CDR3 is TGCGCCAGCAGTCAACGTGGACTAGCGGGAGTAGCAGATACGCAGTATTTT. This gives the protein CASSQRGLAGVADTQYF.

This clone was observed once. The chain couples TRBV5-1 to TRBJ2-2; tentative D call: TRBD2 (6 bases). Germline V gene sequence: CDR1 SGHRS, CDR2 YFSETQ. The ends were cut back, 7 bases at V and 7 bases at J, with 17 bases in the middle. This CDR3 has 14 amino acids. CDR3 loop: CASSSQLAGGELFF. CDR3 coding DNA: TGCGCCAGCTCGTCACAACTAGCTGGCGGGGAGCTGTTTTTT.

This clone has more than one count but fewer than ten. This chain links TRBV5-1 with TRBJ2-5; weak D call: TRBD1 (6 bases). CDR1 is SGHRS, CDR2 YFSETQ, per germline. The CDR3 is made up of 14 amino acids. V gave up 4 bases and J gave up 2 bases, with 12 bases separating them. The chain's CDR3 is CASSVTGVQETQYF. The CDR3 coding sequence is TGCGCCAGCAGCGTGACAGGAGTTCAAGAGACCCAGTACTTC.

V gene TRBV7-2 combines with J gene TRBJ2-5, with D tentatively TRBD1 (6 bases). There are 14 residues in the CDR3. CDR1 and CDR2 (germline): SGHTA, FQGNSA. Trimming removed 5 bases from V and 1 base from J, with 11 bases in between. This CDR3 reads CASSIPDSQETQYF. As DNA, the CDR3 is TGTGCCAGCAGCATCCCGGACAGCCAAGAGACCCAGTACTTC. Based on the CDR3 plus reference TRBV7-2 and TRBJ2-5, the full variable domain is GAGVSQSPSNKVTEKGKDVELRCDPISGHTALYWYRQSLGQGLEFLIYFQGNSAPDKSGLPSDRFSAERTGGSVSTLTIQRTQQEDSAVYLCASSIPDSQETQYFGPGTRLLVL.

This chain links TRBV28 with TRBJ1-1; possibly TRBD1 for D (5 bases). This CDR3 region has 14 residues. Between the trimmed V and J ends, which lost 1 base and 4 bases, there was a span of 10 bases. The V gene's germline CDR1 is MDHEN and CDR2 SYDVKM. CDR3 residues: CASSLYQGGTEAFF. The CDR3 DNA is TGTGCCAGCAGTTTATACCAGGGAGGCACTGAAGCTTTCTTT.

V is TRBV29-1 and J is TRBJ1-4, with a possible D match to TRBD1 (5 bases). From germline, CDR1 is SQVTM and CDR2 ANQGSEA. With 4 bases removed from V and 8 bases from J, the gap between germline ends came to 14 bases. The CDR3 sequence is 13 residues long. The CDR3 is CSVVSGGSEKLFF. As DNA, the CDR3 is TGCAGCGTTGTTTCTGGGGGGTCGGAAAAACTGTTTTTT.

The CDR3 region is CASSLVGAKEGTQYF. The CDR3 DNA sequence: TGTGCCAGCAGCTTAGTAGGGGCTAAGGAAGGGACGCAGTATTTT. The rearrangement joins TRBV7-2 to TRBJ2-3; maybe TRBD1 (5 bases). The CDR3 extends over 15 amino acids. CDR1 is SGHTA, CDR2 FQGNSA, per germline. Trimming stripped 1 base from V and 9 bases from J, with 17 bases between.

The chain combines TRBV27 with TRBJ1-2; D is perhaps TRBD1 (5 bases). V was cut by 6 bases and J by 1 base, with 9 bases left in between. The CDR3 runs to 13 residues. CDR1 is MNHEY and CDR2 is SMNVEV in the germline V gene (reference sequence). CDR3 amino acids: CASSATVNYGYTF. The CDR3 coding sequence is TGTGCCAGCAGCGCGACAGTTAACTATGGCTACACCTTC.

This clone qualifies as medium-sized (0.01 to 0.1%). The chain uses TRBV6-4 and TRBJ1-2, with D unresolved. Trimming stripped 0 bases from V and 7 bases from J, with 9 bases between. The CDR3 has 13 amino acids. Germline-derived CDR1 and CDR2 are MRHNA and SNTAGT. The CDR3 region is CASSDSSYAGYTF. CDR3 DNA sequence: TGTGCCAGCAGTGACTCGAGTTACGCTGGCTACACCTTC.

Concerning this clone itself: Compared with germline, one end of the junction differs, possibly owing to a read error. This chain connects TRBV27 to TRBJ2-7; TRBD1 is a possible D gene (6 bases). Per the germline V gene, CDR1 is MNHEY and CDR2 is SMNVEV (reference sequence). The CDR3 has 12 residues. CDR3 loop: CASSFTGLPLDF. The CDR3, as DNA: TGTGCCAGCAGTTTTACAGGGCTTCCCCTGGACTTC.

J is TRBJ1-4 and V is TRBV12-5, with D possibly being TRBD1 (5 bases). Per germline, CDR1 LGHNT and CDR2 FRNRAP. The CDR3 runs 14 residues. The V end was cut by 0 bases, the J end by 8 bases, with 10 bases between. CDR3 coding DNA: TGTGCTAGTGGTTTGGTACCGGGGGAGGAAAAACTGTTTTTT. Protein: CASGLVPGEEKLFF. The whole variable domain, filled in from reference TRBV12-5 and TRBJ1-4, reads DARVTQTPRHKVTEMGQEVTMRCQPILGHNTVFWYRQTMMQGLELLAYFRNRAPLDDSGMPKDRFSAEMPDATLATLKIQPSEPRDSAVYFCASGLVPGEEKLFFGSGTQLSVL.

V gene TRBV7-8 combines with J gene TRBJ2-7, with TRBD2 as a possible D gene (5 bases). The CDR3 loop spans 17 amino acids. Germline V gene data show CDR1 as SGHVS and CDR2 as FQNEAQ. Trimming removed 5 bases at V and 0 bases at J, with 20 bases between. The CDR3: CASSPDGVAPLSYEQYF. CDR3 nucleotides: TGTGCCAGCAGCCCCGACGGGGTAGCTCCACTCTCCTACGAGCAGTACTTC. The full variable domain, its missing parts supplied by reference TRBV7-8 and TRBJ2-7, is GAGVSQSPRYKVAKRGQDVALRCDPISGHVSLFWYQQALGQGPEFLTYFQNEAQLDKSGLPSDRFFAERPEGSVSTLKIQRTQQEDSAVYLCASSPDGVAPLSYEQYFGPGTRLTVT.

The rearrangement uses TRBV5-1 and TRBJ2-7; 8 positions agree with TRBD2. This CDR3 region has 13 residues. The V segment lost 1 base and the J segment 7 bases; nucleotides outside the gene matches: 4. The V gene's germline CDR1 is SGHRS and CDR2 YFSETQ. The CDR3 loop is CASSLKTSAEQYF. For the CDR3, the DNA is TGCGCCAGCAGCTTGAAGACTAGCGCAGAGCAGTACTTC.

This clone has more than one count but fewer than ten. The chain is built from TRBV29-1 and TRBJ2-3; TRBD2 aligns across 10 bases. The V gene's germline CDR1 is SQVTM and CDR2 ANQGSEA. With 7 bases clipped from V and 4 bases from J, the junction kept 11 bases outside the gene matches. CDR3 size: 15 residues. The DNA of the CDR3 is TGCAGCGCCCCCCGGCTAGCGGGAGCACCAGATACGCAGTATTTT. It yields the protein CSAPRLAGAPDTQYF.